One and the same sample provided the 9 T cell receptor beta chains below, sequenced in a study of response to subunit inactivated influenza vaccine. Each CDR3 protein gets one entry after TCRdb re-called the RT-PCR reads with MiXCR. The repertoire holds approximately 490,000 distinct CDR3 sequences, with approximately 6.9% as singletons. This specimen consisted of PBMCs from blood, obtained less than 30 months after vaccination. The receptors stem from a man aged 50-75 years who received an inactivated influenza vaccine.

The chain links TRBV20-1 to TRBJ2-3; 9 positions agree with TRBD1. Germline CDR1 and CDR2: DFQATT and SNEGSKA (reference sequence). V lost 1 base, J lost 6 bases, and 5 bases stayed unmatched. This CDR3 is built from 14 residues. The CDR3 here is CSARVGQGQDTQYF. CDR3 DNA: TGCAGTGCTAGAGTTGGACAGGGGCAGGATACGCAGTATTTT.

Ten or more counts support this clonotype. This sequence joins TRBV7-2 and TRBJ2-4, with D uncertain. The CDR3 extends over 12 amino acids. Germline V lookup: CDR1 SGHTA, CDR2 FQGNSA. Trimming removed 1 base at V and 6 bases at J, with 4 bases between. DNA for the CDR3: TGTGCCAGCAGCTTAGGCAGAAACATTCAGTACTTC. This codes for CASSLGRNIQYF.

This clonotype was detected only a few times. The chain joins TRBV7-2 to TRBJ2-7, with D possibly called TRBD1 or TRBD2 (6 bases each). V lost 4 bases, J lost 4 bases, and 17 bases lay in between. The CDR3 length is 15 residues. Germline assignment: CDR1 SGHTA and CDR2 FQGNSA. CDR3 sequence: CASSWGAGRLYEQYF. The CDR3, as DNA: TGTGCCAGCAGCTGGGGGGCTGGTAGACTTTACGAGCAGTACTTC.

This clonotype was counted between two and nine times. The V call is TRBV20-1, the J call TRBJ2-1; the match to TRBD2 covers 7 bases. Germline CDR1 is DFQATT and CDR2 is SNEGSKA (reference sequence). This CDR3 has 16 amino acids. V shed 0 bases and J 2 bases; nucleotides not matched to a gene: 7. The DNA for the CDR3 is TGCAGTGCTAGAGACCCTAGCGGTCGGACCTACAATGAGCAGTTCTTC. The encoded protein is CSARDPSGRTYNEQFF.

This clonotype was detected ten times or more. The chain carries TRBV10-3 and TRBJ2-2; TRBD2 matches at 12 bases. With V trimmed by 9 bases and J by 4 bases, 6 bases remained unmatched. This CDR3 comprises 15 residues. Germline loops: CDR1 ENHRY, CDR2 SYGVKD. Here the CDR3 DNA reads TGTGCCATTTCTAGCGGGAGGGCCCCCACCGGGGAGCTGTTTTTT. It codes for CAISSGRAPTGELFF.

The CDR3 nucleotides read TGTGCCAGCAGTTACTCGACCGTTGGTATGAACACTGAAGCTTTCTTT. It encodes CASSYSTVGMNTEAFF. The chain recombines TRBV6-5 with TRBJ1-1; unclear D gene. V was clipped by 0 bases and J by 0 bases, with 11 bases between them. Germline CDR1 is MNHEY and CDR2 is SVGAGI. CDR3 length: 16 amino acids.

There are many counts of this clonotype. This chain joins TRBV20-1 and TRBJ2-1; D might be TRBD2 (6 bases). This CDR3 is built from 17 residues. V lost 5 bases, J lost 0 bases, and 20 bases lay in between. CDR1 is DFQATT, CDR2 SNEGSKA, per germline (reference sequence). The CDR3 DNA follows: TGCAGTGCTTTCCTACATGGGACTTGGGTCTCCTACAATGAGCAGTTCTTC. Encoded protein: CSAFLHGTWVSYNEQFF.

This clonotype appeared many times. The chain couples TRBV5-1 to TRBJ2-1; 16 bases match TRBD2. The CDR3 has 18 amino acids. V was pared by 2 bases and J by 7 bases, with 9 bases of the junction left unmatched. Germline lookup yields CDR1 SGHRS and CDR2 YFSETQ. CDR3 nucleotides: TGCGCCAGCAGCTTTGGTGGGACTAGCGGGAGGGCCTCGAATGAGCAGTTCTTC. Translating gives CASSFGGTSGRASNEQFF.

The J gene is TRBJ2-7, the V gene TRBV7-6; 9 bases agree with TRBD2. Trimming removed 2 bases from V and 2 bases from J; junction bases left unmatched: 7. The CDR3 has 16 amino acids. CDR1 SGHVS and CDR2 FNYEAQ come from the germline V gene. DNA for the CDR3: TGTGCCAGCAGCTTACATCCAGCGGGAGGCACCTACGAGCAGTACTTC. Amino acids: CASSLHPAGGTYEQYF. Based on the CDR3 plus reference TRBV7-6 and TRBJ2-7, the full variable domain is GAGVSQSPRYKVTKRGQDVALRCDPISGHVSLYWYRQALGQGPEFLTYFNYEAQQDKSGLPNDRFSAERPEGSISTLTIQRTEQRDSAMYRCASSLHPAGGTYEQYFGPGTRLTVT.